The 14 T cell receptor beta chains listed next were all sequenced from one sample in a study of T cells in localized non-small cell lung cancer. Only in-frame clones appear in the TCRdb table, and some are missing; sequencing was by immunoSEQ multiplex PCR. The sample contains more than 20,000 clones, over 75% of which appear only once. The sequences come from PBMCs, collected before any cancer treatment. The receptors here all came from a woman aged 35 to 70 with stage II squamous cell lung carcinoma.

The chain is built from TRBV10-1 and TRBJ1-1, with D unclear. V gave up 4 bases and J gave up 2 bases, with 8 bases separating them. The CDR3 runs 13 residues. Per germline, CDR1 WNHNN and CDR2 SYGVQD (reference sequence). CDR3 DNA: TGCGCCAGCAGTGTACAACTAAACACTGAAGCTTTCTTT. It specifies CASSVQLNTEAFF.

The chain recombines TRBV7-9 with TRBJ2-2; D remains unclear. Trimming shortened V by 5 bases and J by 3 bases, and 7 bases separated the two germline ends. The CDR3 totals 13 residues. Germline V CDR1 and CDR2: SEHNR, FQNEAQ (reference sequence). The CDR3: CASSPVHTGELFF. The CDR3 DNA follows: TGTGCCAGCAGCCCCGTCCACACCGGGGAGCTGTTTTTT.

V usage is TRBV6-1 and J usage is TRBJ2-2; D may be TRBD1 (6 bases). In germline, CDR1 is MNHNS, CDR2 SASEGT. V was clipped by 0 bases and J by 3 bases, with 17 bases between them. This CDR3 has 18 amino acids. CDR3 bases: TGTGCCAGCAGTGAAGCGCTTCAGGGGACCAGGGACACCGGGGAGCTGTTTTTT. Translation gives CASSEALQGTRDTGELFF.

The chain is built from TRBV19 and TRBJ1-1; a weak D match, TRBD1 (6 bases). CDR3 length: 13 residues. The V end was cut by 8 bases, the J end by 1 base, with 11 bases between. Germline CDR1 reads LNHDA; CDR2 reads SQIVND (reference sequence). Here the CDR3 reads CASSQGRNTEAFF. The CDR3 nucleotides read TGTGCCAGTTCACAGGGCAGGAACACTGAAGCTTTCTTT.

The V call is TRBV4-1, the J call TRBJ1-1, with TRBD1 as a possible D gene (6 bases). V was cut by 5 bases and J by 3 bases, with 13 bases left in between. The CDR3 loop spans 14 amino acids. Per germline, CDR1 MGHRA and CDR2 YSYEKL. For the CDR3, the DNA is TGCGCCAGCAGCATACAGGGTAGAGACACTGAAGCTTTCTTT. Its protein product is CASSIQGRDTEAFF.

CDR3 sequence: CASSLPGQLGYTF. CDR3 bases: TGTGCCAGCAGCCTCCCCGGACAGCTTGGCTACACCTTC. The V gene is TRBV11-3, the J gene TRBJ1-2; D is possibly TRBD1 (6 bases). Germline V gene data show CDR1 as SGHNT and CDR2 as YENEEA. Trimming pared 5 bases from V and 7 bases from J, leaving 14 bases between. This CDR3 spans 13 amino acids. The complete variable domain, with remaining parts taken from reference TRBV11-3 and TRBJ1-2, reads EAGVVQSPRYKIIEKKQPVAFWCNPISGHNTLYWYLQNLGQGPELLIRYENEEAVDDSQLPKDRFSAERLKGVDSTLKIQPAELGDSAVYLCASSLPGQLGYTFGSGTRLTVV.

The chain has TRBV28 and TRBJ2-3, with TRBD2 as a possible D gene (6 bases). Germline CDR1 MDHEN, CDR2 SYDVKM. V was cut by 2 bases and J by 2 bases, with 14 bases left in between. The CDR3 runs to 16 residues. Here the CDR3 DNA reads TGTGCCAGCAGTTTACAGGGTGGCGGGAACACAGATACGCAGTATTTT. Amino acids: CASSLQGGGNTDTQYF.

The chain carries TRBV7-4 and TRBJ1-5, with D hard to call. Germline assignment: CDR1 SGHVT and CDR2 SQSDAQ. The CDR3 has 15 residues. Trimming pared 1 base from V and 7 bases from J, leaving 14 bases between. The CDR3 protein is CASSLGGVVSQPQHF. In nucleotides, the CDR3 is TGTGCCAGCAGCTTAGGCGGCGTGGTTAGCCAGCCCCAGCATTTT. The complete variable domain, with remaining parts taken from reference TRBV7-4 and TRBJ1-5, reads GAGVSQSPRYKVAKRGRDVALRCDSISGHVTLYWYRQTLGQGSEVLTYSQSDAQRDKSGRPSGRFSAERPERSVSTLKIQRTEQGDSAVYLCASSLGGVVSQPQHFGDGTRLSIL.

The chain carries TRBV7-3 and TRBJ2-1; unclear D gene. The CDR3 covers 16 residues. V lost 1 base to trimming and J lost 2 bases, with 12 bases between them. The germline gives CDR1 SGHTA, CDR2 FQGTGA. The CDR3 coding sequence is TGTGCCAGCAGCTTAAACGGGCCACGAGCCTACAATGAGCAGTTCTTC. Translating it yields CASSLNGPRAYNEQFF.

This clone was seen only once. This chain uses TRBV19 with TRBJ1-2; perhaps TRBD1 as D (5 bases). The germline V gene encodes CDR1 LNHDA and CDR2 SQIVND (reference sequence). The CDR3 is made up of 15 amino acids. V was pared by 6 bases and J by 0 bases, with 14 bases between. This chain's CDR3 is CASSPPGRTNYGYTF. CDR3 DNA: TGTGCCAGTAGCCCCCCAGGGAGGACTAACTATGGCTACACCTTC.

The chain combines TRBV7-6 with TRBJ2-1; D gene uncertain. The CDR3 totals 13 residues. Germline V gives CDR1 SGHVS, CDR2 FNYEAQ. Trimming removed 0 bases at V and 6 bases at J, with 6 bases between. The CDR3 bases are TGTGCCAGCAGCTTAGCGTCTGGCAATGAGCAGTTCTTC. It encodes CASSLASGNEQFF.

The chain has TRBV6-1 and TRBJ1-5; D ambiguous. Looked up from germline, CDR1 is MNHNS and CDR2 is SASEGT. V lost 9 bases and J 0 bases, leaving 9 bases between the germline ends. CDR3 size: 13 residues. The CDR3: CASKDGSNQPQHF. CDR3 DNA: TGTGCCAGTAAGGACGGTAGCAATCAGCCCCAGCATTTT.

For this clone: This sample includes further DNA sequences coding for the same CDR3. In DNA, the CDR3 is TGTGCCAGCAGCCAAGATTGGGGCCTAGCGGGAGGGAACTACGAGCAGTACTTC. Protein sequence: CASSQDWGLAGGNYEQYF. The chain recombines TRBV4-2 with TRBJ2-7; 12 bases are shared with TRBD2. This CDR3 region has 18 residues. Germline lookup yields CDR1 LGHNA and CDR2 YNFKEQ. With 0 bases clipped from V and 3 bases from J, the junction kept 9 bases outside the gene matches.

The rearrangement links TRBV28 to TRBJ1-1; 12 bases map to TRBD1. CDR3 length: 16 amino acids. Germline V gene data show CDR1 as MDHEN and CDR2 as SYDVKM. V shed 4 bases and J 5 bases; nucleotides not matched to a gene: 8. The CDR3 region is CASSSQGQGARTEAFF. The CDR3 bases are TGTGCCAGCAGTTCACAGGGACAGGGGGCGCGAACTGAAGCTTTCTTT.